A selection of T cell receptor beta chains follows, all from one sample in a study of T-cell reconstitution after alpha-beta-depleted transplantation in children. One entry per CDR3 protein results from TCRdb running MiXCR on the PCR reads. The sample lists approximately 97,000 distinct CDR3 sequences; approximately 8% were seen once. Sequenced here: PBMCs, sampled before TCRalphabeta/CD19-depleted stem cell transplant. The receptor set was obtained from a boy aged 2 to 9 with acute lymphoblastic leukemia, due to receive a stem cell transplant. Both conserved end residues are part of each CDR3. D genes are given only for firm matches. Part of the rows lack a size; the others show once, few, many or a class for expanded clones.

CDR3 DNA: TGCAGTGCCTCGGATCAATACACAGATACGCAGTATTTT; CDR3 protein: CSASDQYTDTQYF; J gene: TRBJ2-3; V gene: TRBV20-1; clone size: .; D gene: .
CDR3 DNA: TGCGCCAGCAGCTTGGGGACCGAAGGGGAGACCCAGTACTTC; CDR3 protein: CASSLGTEGETQYF; J gene: TRBJ2-5; V gene: TRBV5-1; clone size: many; D gene: .
CDR3 DNA: TGTGCCAGCAGTTTAGTAGGGGGTCCCCGAGAGCAGTACTTC; CDR3 protein: CASSLVGGPREQYF; J gene: TRBJ2-7; V gene: TRBV12-3/TRBV12-4; clone size: many; D gene: .
CDR3 DNA: TGTGCCAGCACCCCGACTAGGGGGAGTGAGCAGTTCTTC; CDR3 protein: CASTPTRGSEQFF; J gene: TRBJ2-1; V gene: TRBV6-6; clone size: few; D gene: .
CDR3 DNA: TGCGCCAGCAGCTTCGATGGGACTAGCGGCACCGGGGAGCTGTTTTTT; CDR3 protein: CASSFDGTSGTGELFF; J gene: TRBJ2-2; V gene: TRBV5-1; clone size: many; D gene: TRBD2
CDR3 DNA: TGCAGTGCTAGGGGTGAAGAGACCCAGTACTTC; CDR3 protein: CSARGEETQYF; J gene: TRBJ2-5; V gene: TRBV20-1; clone size: many; D gene: .
CDR3 DNA: TGTGCCATCAGTCCGCAGGGTGGAAATCAGCCCCAGCATTTT; CDR3 protein: CAISPQGGNQPQHF; J gene: TRBJ1-5; V gene: TRBV10-3; clone size: many; D gene: .
CDR3 DNA: TGTGCCAGTTACTCTGGGGCCAACGTCCTGACTTTC; CDR3 protein: CASYSGANVLTF; J gene: TRBJ2-6; V gene: TRBV12-3/TRBV12-4; clone size: few; D gene: .
CDR3 DNA: TGTGCCAGCAGTTACAGGGGGAATATTAACTATGGCTACACCTTC; CDR3 protein: CASSYRGNINYGYTF; J gene: TRBJ1-2; V gene: TRBV6-5; clone size: few; D gene: .
CDR3 DNA: TGTGCCAGCAGCAACAGGGGGGTTTACGAGCAGTACTTC; CDR3 protein: CASSNRGVYEQYF; J gene: TRBJ2-7; V gene: TRBV12-3/TRBV12-4; clone size: few; D gene: TRBD1
CDR3 DNA: TGTGCCAGCAGGGTAGCGGGGGGGCCGAGAGATACGCAGTATTTT; CDR3 protein: CASRVAGGPRDTQYF; J gene: TRBJ2-3; V gene: TRBV12-3/TRBV12-4; clone size: .; D gene: TRBD2
CDR3 DNA: TGTGCCAGCAGCGTAGTTGGACGGTCCGACACAGATACGCAGTATTTT; CDR3 protein: CASSVVGRSDTDTQYF; J gene: TRBJ2-3; V gene: TRBV9; clone size: many; D gene: .
CDR3 DNA: TGCGCCAGCAGCCCTGTCCGGGACAGGGGAATCGCTGAAGCTTTCTTT; CDR3 protein: CASSPVRDRGIAEAFF; J gene: TRBJ1-1; V gene: TRBV5-1; clone size: .; D gene: TRBD1
CDR3 DNA: TGCGCCAGCAGCCAATTTGACAGGGGGATTGGAAACACCATATATTTT; CDR3 protein: CASSQFDRGIGNTIYF; J gene: TRBJ1-3; V gene: TRBV4-3; clone size: .; D gene: TRBD1
CDR3 DNA: TGCGCCAGCAGCTTGGCCGGACAGGACGATGGCTACACCTTC; CDR3 protein: CASSLAGQDDGYTF; J gene: TRBJ1-2; V gene: TRBV5-1; clone size: few; D gene: TRBD1
CDR3 DNA: TGCGCCAGCAGCGGGACTAGCGGGGAATCCGGGGAGCTGTTTTTT; CDR3 protein: CASSGTSGESGELFF; J gene: TRBJ2-2; V gene: TRBV5-1; clone size: few; D gene: TRBD2
CDR3 DNA: TGCGCCAGCAGCCAACCCGACGGAGGGAGCAATCAGCCCCAGCATTTT; CDR3 protein: CASSQPDGGSNQPQHF; J gene: TRBJ1-5; V gene: TRBV4-1; clone size: many; D gene: .
CDR3 DNA: TGCAGTGCTCGGGGACAGGGAGGTGGTGGTTCACCCCTCCACTTT; CDR3 protein: CSARGQGGGGSPLHF; J gene: TRBJ1-6; V gene: TRBV20-1; clone size: few; D gene: TRBD1
CDR3 DNA: TGCAGTGCTGCCAGACAGGGATTTATAACTAATGAAAAACTGTTTTTT; CDR3 protein: CSAARQGFITNEKLFF; J gene: TRBJ1-4; V gene: TRBV20-1; clone size: few; D gene: TRBD1
CDR3 DNA: TGCGCCAGCAGCTTGGGGGGGCGCAACACAGATACGCAGTATTTT; CDR3 protein: CASSLGGRNTDTQYF; J gene: TRBJ2-3; V gene: TRBV5-1; clone size: many; D gene: .
CDR3 DNA: TGCAGCGTTGACAGGGGGATTGTGAATGGCTACACCTTC; CDR3 protein: CSVDRGIVNGYTF; J gene: TRBJ1-2; V gene: TRBV29-1; clone size: many; D gene: TRBD1
CDR3 DNA: TGTGCCAGCAGCCCGGCAGGGGGCCCGGCTCAGCCCCAGCATTTT; CDR3 protein: CASSPAGGPAQPQHF; J gene: TRBJ1-5; V gene: TRBV7-2; clone size: .; D gene: TRBD1
CDR3 DNA: TGTGCCAGCAGTCTCTCTAGCGGCCCGCAGTTCTTC; CDR3 protein: CASSLSSGPQFF; J gene: TRBJ2-1; V gene: TRBV27; clone size: .; D gene: TRBD2
CDR3 DNA: TGCAGTGCTAGAGATCCCCTTCGTGAAGGAAATTCACCCCTCCACTTT; CDR3 protein: CSARDPLREGNSPLHF; J gene: TRBJ1-6; V gene: TRBV20-1; clone size: few; D gene: .
CDR3 DNA: TGTGCCAGCAGCTCCCGAGGGACCTTGAACACTGAAGCTTTCTTT; CDR3 protein: CASSSRGTLNTEAFF; J gene: TRBJ1-1; V gene: TRBV7-8; clone size: few; D gene: .
CDR3 DNA: TGTGCCAGCAGCCCGACCCTCTCCGACACTGAAGCTTTCTTT; CDR3 protein: CASSPTLSDTEAFF; J gene: TRBJ1-1; V gene: TRBV7-9; clone size: .; D gene: .
CDR3 DNA: TGTGCCAGCCAACAGGGAGTAGACTACGAGCAGTACTTC; CDR3 protein: CASQQGVDYEQYF; J gene: TRBJ2-7; V gene: TRBV6-6; clone size: many; D gene: .
CDR3 DNA: TGTGCCAGCAGCTTGGAACCGGGGGCGTGGGGCTACACCTTC; CDR3 protein: CASSLEPGAWGYTF; J gene: TRBJ1-2; V gene: TRBV5-6; clone size: .; D gene: .
CDR3 DNA: TGTGCCAGCAGCCCCCCTTTAGGGTACGAGCAGTACTTC; CDR3 protein: CASSPPLGYEQYF; J gene: TRBJ2-7; V gene: TRBV11-2; clone size: .; D gene: .
CDR3 DNA: TGCGCCAGCAGCCAAGATCATAGCGGGACTAGCATTGAGACCCAGTACTTC; CDR3 protein: CASSQDHSGTSIETQYF; J gene: TRBJ2-5; V gene: TRBV4-3; clone size: .; D gene: TRBD2
CDR3 DNA: TGCAGTGCTAGGGTAGCGGGGGGGCCGGTAGATACGCAGTATTTT; CDR3 protein: CSARVAGGPVDTQYF; J gene: TRBJ2-3; V gene: TRBV20-1; clone size: once; D gene: TRBD2
CDR3 DNA: TGTGCCAGCACCCTACCCGTCGCTGGACTACACACAGATGCGCAGTATTTT; CDR3 protein: CASTLPVAGLHTDAQYF; J gene: TRBJ2-3; V gene: TRBV11-2; clone size: .; D gene: .
CDR3 DNA: TGTGCCAGCAGTCTTGGGACTAGCGGGGGAGATACGCAGTATTTT; CDR3 protein: CASSLGTSGGDTQYF; J gene: TRBJ2-3; V gene: TRBV6-4; clone size: few; D gene: TRBD2